One and the same sample provided the 20 T cell receptor beta chains below, sequenced in a study of cytomegalovirus exposure and HLA in healthy donors. It was with 60 Vbeta and 13 Jbeta primers that the PCR ran. Assay used: immunoSEQ multiplex PCR; TCRdb lists only in-frame clones, some missing. The table lists around 150,000 clones, roughly four fifths of them singletons. Material for sequencing was PBMCs. The receptors were gathered from a man aged 50 to 59 in good health and CMV-seropositive.

The table lists this clone with a few counts. The genes are TRBV28 and TRBJ2-7; weak D call: TRBD1 (5 bases). The CDR3 has 14 amino acids. The germline gives CDR1 MDHEN, CDR2 SYDVKM. Trimming stripped 5 bases from V and 7 bases from J, with 18 bases between. This chain's CDR3 is CASSPTREPTEQYF. As DNA, the CDR3 is TGTGCCAGCAGTCCGACCAGGGAACCTACAGAGCAGTACTTC.

The chain uses TRBV27 and TRBJ2-7; TRBD2 is a possible D gene (5 bases). The germline CDR1 and CDR2 sequences are MNHEY and SMNVEV (reference sequence). Trimming took 8 bases from V and 5 from J, leaving 10 bases between them. CDR3 size: 11 residues. CDR3 coding DNA: TGTGCCAGCGCTACTAGGGACGAGCAGTACTTC. Encoded protein: CASATRDEQYF.

The chain carries TRBV5-4 and TRBJ2-7, with 8 bases matching TRBD2. The germline CDR1 and CDR2 sequences are SGHNT and YYREEE (reference sequence). Unmatched junction bases numbered 3, after V lost 4 bases and J lost 0 bases. CDR3 length: 14 residues. This CDR3 reads CASSKGLASYEQYF. DNA for the CDR3: TGTGCCAGCAGCAAAGGACTAGCCTCCTACGAGCAGTACTTC.

This rearrangement joins TRBV15 to TRBJ1-4; 8 nucleotides agree with TRBD1. Trimming removed 2 bases from V and 3 bases from J; junction bases left unmatched: 5. CDR1 LNHNV and CDR2 YYDKDF come from the germline V gene (reference sequence). This CDR3 contains 16 residues. DNA of the CDR3: TGTGCCACCAGCAGACTCGGACAGGGACCTAATGAAAAACTGTTTTTT. It codes for CATSRLGQGPNEKLFF. The full variable domain, rest sourced from reference TRBV15 and TRBJ1-4, is DAMVIQNPRYQVTQFGKPVTLSCSQTLNHNVMYWYQQKSSQAPKLLFHYYDKDFNNEADTPDNFQSRRPNTSFCFLDIRSPGLGDTAMYLCATSRLGQGPNEKLFFGSGTQLSVL.

The V call is TRBV7-8, the J call TRBJ2-1; TRBD2 agrees at 10 bases. This CDR3 contains 18 residues. Germline CDR1 is SGHVS and CDR2 is FQNEAQ. V gave up 1 base and J gave up 1 base; unmatched junction bases: 7. CDR3 in amino acids: CASSLVVGAGGSYNEQFF. The CDR3 DNA reads TGTGCCAGCAGCTTAGTTGTCGGAGCGGGAGGGTCCTACAATGAGCAGTTCTTC.

V and J are TRBV9 and TRBJ1-3; a weak D match, TRBD1 (6 bases). Trimming took off 3 bases at V and 1 base at J, with 14 bases between the two ends. Germline loops: CDR1 SGDLS, CDR2 YYNGEE. The CDR3 is 16 residues long. CDR3 DNA: TGTGCCAGCAGCGCCAGGGGTCTCACGTCTGGAAACACCATATATTTT. The encoded protein is CASSARGLTSGNTIYF. The full variable domain, with the rest looked up from reference TRBV9 and TRBJ1-3, is DSGVTQTPKHLITATGQRVTLRCSPRSGDLSVYWYQQSLDQGLQFLIQYYNGEERAKGNILERFSAQQFPDLHSELNLSSLELGDSALYFCASSARGLTSGNTIYFGEGSWLTVV.

This sequence joins TRBV6-1 and TRBJ1-1; D is undetermined. The CDR3 is 13 residues long. The V gene lost 4 bases and the J gene lost 2 bases, with 8 bases spanning the gap. CDR1 is MNHNS, CDR2 SASEGT, per germline. As DNA, the CDR3 is TGTGCCAGCAGTGGAAGACTTAACACTGAAGCTTTCTTT. It specifies CASSGRLNTEAFF.

The rearrangement uses TRBV29-1 and TRBJ2-5; maybe TRBD1 (5 bases). The J call may not be correct, given that the DNA end is closer to TRBJ2-7. This CDR3 contains 13 residues. From germline, CDR1 is SQVTM and CDR2 ANQGSEA. This CDR3 is CSVETQGDYEQYF. The DNA of the CDR3 is TGCAGCGTTGAAACCCAAGGGGACTACGAGCAGTACTTC.

The chain joins TRBV4-3 to TRBJ2-3, with 10 bases matching TRBD2. The germline CDR1 and CDR2 sequences are LGHNA and YSLEER. V was clipped by 6 bases and J by 0 bases; unmatched bases: 3. There are 15 residues in the CDR3. CDR3 loop: CASSPGLASTDTQYF. The CDR3 DNA reads TGCGCCAGCAGTCCGGGACTAGCGAGCACAGATACGCAGTATTTT.

CDR3 loop: CASSGSSSSYNEQFF. The CDR3 nucleotides are TGCGCCAGCAGCGGGTCTAGTAGCTCCTACAATGAGCAGTTCTTC. This rearrangement joins TRBV5-1 to TRBJ2-1, with D unresolved. Looked up from germline, CDR1 is SGHRS and CDR2 is YFSETQ. The CDR3 has 15 residues. The V end lost 4 bases, the J end lost 0 bases, and 11 bases lay between the germline ends.

J is TRBJ2-1 and V is TRBV6-5; 13 positions match TRBD2. The junction had 15 bases not matched to a gene; V was cut back by 4 bases and J by 15 bases. The CDR3 has 16 amino acids. Germline CDR1 reads MNHEY; CDR2 reads SVGAGI. DNA of the CDR3: TGTGCCAGCAGTTCCGCACACGCATTTACTAGCGGGGGGGGGTTCTTC. It translates to CASSSAHAFTSGGGFF.

This sequence joins TRBV4-1 and TRBJ2-1; TRBD2 might be the D (6 bases). Germline CDR1 is MGHRA and CDR2 is YSYEKL. CDR3 length: 15 amino acids. Trimming left V 0 bases short and J 8 bases short, with 14 bases between. As DNA, the CDR3 is TGCGCCAGCAGCCAAGATCGGGGAGGCCGGGATGAGCAGTTCTTC. Translated: CASSQDRGGRDEQFF.

The J gene is TRBJ1-2, the V gene TRBV27; TRBD1 aligns across 8 bases. There are 17 residues in the CDR3. Trimming removed 3 bases from V and 4 bases from J; junction bases left unmatched: 13. CDR1 MNHEY and CDR2 SMNVEV come from the germline V gene (reference sequence). The CDR3 loop reads CASSFSGDRSPFYGYTF. The CDR3 region has the DNA TGTGCCAGCAGTTTTTCGGGGGACAGGTCTCCTTTCTATGGCTACACCTTC.

The chain links TRBV4-1 to TRBJ2-1; 7 bases match TRBD1. V shed 4 bases and J 5 bases; nucleotides not matched to a gene: 11. This CDR3 comprises 16 residues. Germline CDR1 MGHRA, CDR2 YSYEKL. DNA of the CDR3: TGCGCCAGCAGCCCTCTCGGGACAGCTCCCAACAATGAGCAGTTCTTC. Its protein product is CASSPLGTAPNNEQFF.

V is TRBV5-1 and J is TRBJ2-7, with TRBD2 matching over 7 bases. The CDR3 runs to 14 residues. CDR1 SGHRS and CDR2 YFSETQ come from the germline V gene. J was trimmed by 2 bases and V by 6 bases; bases with no gene match: 8. CDR3 DNA sequence: TGCGCCAGCAATCGGGGGGACGGTGCCTACGAGCAGTACTTC. Encoded protein: CASNRGDGAYEQYF.

This chain links TRBV5-1 with TRBJ2-3, with TRBD1 identical over 8 bases. The germline V gene encodes CDR1 SGHRS and CDR2 YFSETQ. CDR3 length: 14 amino acids. V lost 5 bases, J lost 0 bases, and 2 bases stayed unmatched. This CDR3 reads CASRWTGSTDTQYF. As DNA, the CDR3 is TGCGCCAGCAGGTGGACAGGGAGCACAGATACGCAGTATTTT.

This rearrangement joins TRBV28 to TRBJ1-5; possible D gene TRBD1, 5 bases. Looked up from germline, CDR1 is MDHEN and CDR2 is SYDVKM. Deletions cut 3 bases from V and 0 bases from J, with 9 bases between. The CDR3 totals 15 residues. This CDR3 is CASSFGGDSNQPQHF. The CDR3 DNA sequence: TGTGCCAGCAGTTTCGGAGGGGATAGCAATCAGCCCCAGCATTTT.

V is TRBV28 and J is TRBJ2-7; the D is unclear. CDR3 length equals 14 residues. Germline values: CDR1 MDHEN, CDR2 SYDVKM. V lost 4 bases, J lost 2 bases, and 12 bases lay in between. Here the CDR3 reads CASSSTTGTYEQYF. The CDR3, as DNA: TGTGCCAGCAGTTCGACGACTGGAACCTACGAGCAGTACTTC.

The chain carries TRBV21-1 and TRBJ2-7; TRBD2, the table's D call, lacks a check against the DNA. TRBV21-1 is assigned pseudogene status. There are 15 residues in the CDR3. CDR3 in amino acids: CASSPPGGAAYEQYF. The CDR3 DNA reads TGTGCCAGCAGCCCCCCCGGGGGGGCAGCCTACGAGCAGTACTTC.

This rearrangement joins TRBV29-1 to TRBJ1-3; D may be TRBD1 (5 bases). Germline loops: CDR1 SQVTM, CDR2 ANQGSEA. Deletions cut 3 bases from V and 7 bases from J, with 10 bases between. The CDR3 consists of 12 residues. CDR3 sequence: CSVDWGDNTIYF. The CDR3 DNA reads as TGCAGCGTTGACTGGGGGGACAACACCATATATTTT. Full variable domain (rest looked up from reference TRBV29-1 and TRBJ1-3): SAVISQKPSRDICQRGTSLTIQCQVDSQVTMMFWYRQQPGQSLTLIATANQGSEATYESGFVIDKFPISRPNLTFSTLTVSNMSPEDSSIYLCSVDWGDNTIYFGEGSWLTVV.